The sequence of this T cell receptor beta chain was determined in a study of blood T cells in healthy people across ages. Study-level findings and limits: Naive CD4+ cells and diversity were both higher in long-lived donors than in aged donors.

Regarding this clonotype: What it recognizes is unknown.

Using a J-beta primer mix together with a sample-barcoded 5' primer, a second PCR was run for roughly 7 to 11 cycles. From the 5' RACE reads, TCRdb called clonotypes with MiXCR, one entry per CDR3 protein. The table has 350,000 to 450,000 distinct CDR3 sequences, roughly half seen once. Isolation per sample recovered at least 7 million PBMCs. There are 15 residues in the CDR3. Looked up from germline, CDR1 is MNHEY and CDR2 is SVGAGI. The chain employs TRBV6-5 and TRBJ2-1; D possibly corresponds to TRBD2 (6 bases). The end of the DNA fits TRBJ2-7 better, so the J call may be wrong. Sample: blood. This receptor was obtained from a man aged 60 to 75 in good health. CDR3 coding DNA: TGTGCCAGCAGCGTAGGCGACCTAGCGTCCTACGAGCAGTACTTC. It encodes CASSVGDLASYEQYF.